These T cell receptor beta chains were read from a single sample in a study of blood T cell repertoires in COVID-19. Measured with immunoSEQ multiplex PCR; TCRdb has only the in-frame clones, and not every one. The sample has 250,000 to 400,000 clones, around nine tenths seen once; the top ten hold 2.6%. Sequences were obtained from PBMCs or T cells enriched from blood (not recorded which). These TCRs come from a man between 60 and 70 years old who had recovered from COVID-19. Both conserved end residues are part of each CDR3. A D gene is named only where the DNA matches it firmly. The listing skips clone size in some rows; elsewhere it reads once, few, many or a size class.

clone size,D gene,J gene,V gene,CDR3 protein,CDR3 DNA
once,.,TRBJ1-5,TRBV6-5,CASRTGSLGNQPQHF,TGTGCCAGCAGGACAGGCTCTCTGGGCAATCAGCCCCAGCATTTT
.,.,TRBJ1-5,TRBV27,CASSRTGNNQPQHF,TGTGCCAGCAGCCGTACAGGGAACAATCAGCCCCAGCATTTT
.,TRBD1,TRBJ2-6,TRBV4-2,CASSQDQGEVSGANVLTF,TGTGCCAGCAGCCAAGATCAGGGGGAAGTCTCTGGGGCCAACGTCCTGACTTTC
.,.,TRBJ1-5,TRBV7-8,CASSFGRGVGNQPQHF,TGTGCCAGCAGCTTCGGGAGGGGGGTAGGCAATCAGCCCCAGCATTTT
once,TRBD1,TRBJ1-1,TRBV7-9,CASSPRQGANTEAFF,TGTGCCAGCAGCCCTCGACAGGGGGCGAACACTGAAGCTTTCTTT
.,.,TRBJ1-1,TRBV29-1,CSVEELRGNTEAFF,TGCAGCGTTGAAGAGTTACGGGGAAACACTGAAGCTTTCTTT
.,.,TRBJ2-5,TRBV5-4,CASQLTGQETQYF,TGTGCCTCCCAACTGACAGGACAAGAGACCCAGTACTTC
once,TRBD2,TRBJ2-1,TRBV30,CAKERGNEQFF,TGTGCCAAAGAGCGGGGCAATGAGCAGTTCTTC
.,TRBD2,TRBJ2-1,TRBV7-2,CASRASGRGSYNEQFF,TGTGCCAGCAGAGCAAGCGGGAGGGGCTCCTACAATGAGCAGTTCTTC
.,.,TRBJ2-1,TRBV6-5,CASNGLANEQFF,TGTGCCAGCAATGGGCTAGCCAATGAGCAGTTCTTC
.,.,TRBJ2-2,TRBV21-1,CASSKVRRASGRFNTGELFF,TGTGCCAGCAGCAAAGTTAGGCGTGCTAGCGGGAGATTTAACACCGGGGAGCTGTTTTTT
.,.,TRBJ1-6,TRBV4-3,CASSQVWQGGSPLHF,TGCGCCAGCAGCCAGGTTTGGCAGGGCGGTTCACCCCTCCACTTT
.,.,TRBJ2-7,TRBV10-2,CASSAPGVAKPEQYF,TGCGCCAGCAGTGCACCCGGGGTAGCCAAGCCCGAGCAGTACTTC
.,.,TRBJ1-1,TRBV4-1,CASSQLGVNTEAFF,TGCGCCAGCAGCCAACTAGGGGTGAACACTGAAGCTTTCTTT
.,.,TRBJ2-1,TRBV7-9,CASSLADSYNEQFF,TGTGCCAGCAGCTTAGCTGACAGCTACAATGAGCAGTTCTTC
.,TRBD1,TRBJ2-5,TRBV11-2,CASSSPTGGGETQYF,TGTGCCAGCAGCTCCCCCACAGGGGGAGGAGAGACCCAGTACTTC
.,.,TRBJ2-2,TRBV6-1,CASSGWVGGSGGELFF,TGTGCCAGCAGTGGGTGGGTAGGAGGGTCGGGCGGGGAGCTGTTTTTT
once,TRBD1,TRBJ1-2,TRBV7-9,CASSQLGTGILGYTF,TGTGCCAGCAGCCAACTAGGGACAGGGATTCTTGGCTACACCTTC
.,.,TRBJ1-6,TRBV12-2,CASRLAPGGDNSPLHF,TGTGCAAGTCGCTTAGCACCAGGGGGCGATAATTCACCCCTCCACTTT
.,.,TRBJ2-1,TRBV9,CASSVELRGNEQFF,TGTGCCAGCAGCGTAGAACTTCGGGGCAATGAGCAGTTCTTC
.,TRBD1,TRBJ1-3,TRBV18,CASSPGQFDTIYF,TGTGCCAGTTCCCCGGGACAGTTTGACACCATATATTTT
.,TRBD1,TRBJ2-2,TRBV19,CASSWGQGATGELFF,TGTGCCAGTAGCTGGGGGCAGGGGGCGACCGGGGAGCTGTTTTTT
.,.,TRBJ1-3,TRBV30,CAWSEGTRTGNTIYF,TGTGCCTGGAGTGAAGGGACAAGAACTGGAAACACCATATATTTT
.,.,TRBJ2-1,TRBV27,CASSTETTSYNEQFF,TGTGCCAGCAGTACCGAGACAACCTCCTACAATGAGCAGTTCTTC
.,.,TRBJ1-2,TRBV4-1,CASSQVTGYGYTF,TGCGCCAGCAGCCAAGTGACAGGCTATGGCTACACCTTC
.,.,TRBJ2-5,TRBV12-5,CASGLFGTQYF,TGTGCTAGTGGTCTCTTCGGGACCCAGTACTTC
.,.,TRBJ1-4,TRBV2,CASSVSNEKLFF,TGTGCCAGCAGTGTATCTAATGAAAAACTGTTTTTT
.,.,TRBJ1-5,TRBV10-3,CAISGGQDQPQHF,TGTGCCATCAGTGGGGGGCAGGATCAGCCCCAGCATTTT
.,TRBD2,TRBJ2-7,TRBV15,CATSRDSLLAGDPYEQYF,TGTGCCACCAGCAGAGATTCTCTACTAGCGGGAGACCCTTACGAGCAGTACTTC
.,TRBD1,TRBJ2-7,TRBV5-6,CASSSGQSYEQYF,TGTGCCAGCAGCTCGGGACAGTCCTACGAGCAGTACTTC
.,TRBD2,TRBJ2-7,TRBV28,CASSLRDYRGRDYEQYF,TGTGCCAGCAGTTTACGGGACTATAGGGGTCGGGACTACGAGCAGTACTTC
.,.,TRBJ1-1,TRBV30,CAWRSQGGTAFF,TGTGCCTGGAGGTCCCAAGGAGGCACAGCTTTCTTT
.,.,TRBJ1-1,TRBV7-8,CASSLNVGARTEAFF,TGTGCCAGCAGCTTAAATGTGGGGGCGCGGACTGAAGCTTTCTTT
once,.,TRBJ2-7,TRBV27,CASSSGTHSYEQYF,TGTGCCAGCAGTTCCGGGACTCACTCCTACGAGCAGTACTTC
.,.,TRBJ2-6,TRBV3-1/TRBV3-2,CASRGGAGANVLTF,TGTGCCAGCAGAGGAGGCGCTGGGGCCAACGTCCTGACTTTC
.,.,TRBJ1-5,TRBV24-1,CATSDLSENQPQHF,TGTGCCACCAGTGATTTATCGGAGAATCAGCCCCAGCATTTT
.,.,TRBJ2-5,TRBV4-1,CASSQDPWGVETQYF,TGCGCCAGCAGCCAAGATCCGTGGGGCGTGGAGACCCAGTACTTC
few,.,TRBJ2-3,TRBV6-2/TRBV6-3,CASSYSEGTDTQYF,TGTGCCAGCAGTTACTCGGAGGGTACAGATACGCAGTATTTT
.,.,TRBJ1-2,TRBV30,CACPSAGRRRGYTF,TGTGCCTGTCCAAGTGCGGGGAGACGCCGAGGCTACACCTTC
.,TRBD2,TRBJ2-2,TRBV5-4,CASSLGLAGNTGELFF,TGTGCCAGCAGCTTGGGACTAGCGGGGAACACCGGGGAGCTGTTTTTT
.,TRBD1,TRBJ1-2,TRBV19,CASRAGGANGYTF,TGTGCCAGTCGGGCAGGGGGCGCGAATGGCTACACCTTC
.,TRBD1,TRBJ2-4,TRBV4-1,CASSQDRVSPGTGAKNIQYF,TGCGCCAGCAGCCAAGATAGGGTGTCCCCTGGGACAGGGGCCAAAAACATTCAGTACTTC
.,TRBD1,TRBJ1-6,TRBV7-8,CASSFYRGQMVYNSPLHF,TGTGCCAGCAGCTTTTACAGGGGGCAGATGGTCTATAATTCACCCCTCCACTTT
.,.,TRBJ1-3,TRBV3-1/TRBV3-2,CASSQDRSLGNTIYF,TGTGCCAGCAGCCAAGATCGGTCATTAGGAAACACCATATATTTT
.,TRBD1,TRBJ1-2,TRBV30,CAWSKRDRNYGYTF,TGTGCCTGGAGTAAAAGGGACAGAAACTATGGCTACACCTTC
once,TRBD2,TRBJ2-7,TRBV6-9,CASSYELAGDEQYF,TGTGCCAGCAGTTACGAATTAGCGGGAGACGAGCAGTACTTC
.,.,TRBJ1-6,TRBV7-2,CASSPRNSPLHF,TGTGCCAGCAGCCCCCGGAATTCACCCCTCCACTTT
few,TRBD1,TRBJ2-2,TRBV7-3,CASSHTQGGTGELFF,TGTGCCAGCAGCCACACACAGGGGGGCACCGGGGAGCTGTTTTTT
.,TRBD1,TRBJ1-5,TRBV24-1,CATSDPGTGNNQPQHF,TGTGCCACCAGTGATCCCGGGACAGGGAACAATCAGCCCCAGCATTTT
.,.,TRBJ1-1,TRBV5-1,CASSLGRAGGTEAFF,TGCGCCAGCAGCTTGGGGCGGGCCGGAGGGACTGAAGCTTTCTTT
.,TRBD2,TRBJ2-7,TRBV10-2,CASSGTSGRNEQYF,TGCGCCAGCAGTGGGACTAGCGGGAGGAACGAGCAGTACTTC
.,.,TRBJ2-7,TRBV5-1,CASSLLTGQEQYF,TGCGCCAGCAGCCTACTGACAGGACAGGAGCAGTACTTC
.,.,TRBJ1-6,TRBV5-6,CASRLGHTSSYNSPLHF,TGTGCCAGCAGACTGGGACATACGAGCTCCTATAATTCACCCCTCCACTTT
.,TRBD2,TRBJ2-3,TRBV7-8,CASSLAGSGGLTDTQYF,TGTGCCAGCAGCTTGGCCGGTAGCGGGGGCCTCACAGATACGCAGTATTTT
once,TRBD2,TRBJ2-3,TRBV24-1,CATSDPTSGILTIDTDTQYF,TGTGCCACCAGTGATCCGACTAGCGGGATTTTAACAATCGACACAGATACGCAGTATTTT
.,.,TRBJ1-5,TRBV18,CASSHTGQKGQPQHF,TGTGCCAGCTCCCATACCGGACAGAAAGGTCAGCCCCAGCATTTT